These T cell receptor beta chains were read from a single sample in a study of blood T cell repertoires in COVID-19. TCRdb's table, derived via immunoSEQ multiplex PCR, lists solely in-frame clones and lacks some. The sample consists of 180,000 or so clones, approximately 88% of them appearing once. The material sequenced was PBMCs or T cells enriched from blood (not recorded which). Receptors were obtained from a woman aged 55-70 years who had recovered from COVID-19. Both conserved end residues are part of each CDR3. D genes are given only for firm matches. The listing skips clone size in some rows; elsewhere it reads once, few, many or a size class.

J gene	D gene	V gene	clone size	CDR3 protein	CDR3 DNA
TRBJ2-5	TRBD2	TRBV10-1	.	CASSREGIETQYF	TGCGCCAGCAGTAGGGAGGGCATTGAGACCCAGTACTTC
TRBJ1-6	.	TRBV27	once	CASTYRTDSPLHF	TGTGCCAGCACCTACAGAACTGATTCACCCCTCCACTTT
TRBJ1-3	.	TRBV5-1	.	CASSLGTWPEGNTIYF	TGCGCCAGCAGCTTGGGAACATGGCCGGAGGGAAACACCATATATTTT
TRBJ1-1	.	TRBV29-1	.	CSGTVNTEAFF	TGCAGCGGAACAGTGAACACTGAAGCTTTCTTT
TRBJ1-2	.	TRBV3-1/TRBV3-2	.	CASSRETIGGYTF	TGTGCCAGCAGCCGGGAGACGATCGGGGGCTACACCTTC
TRBJ2-2	TRBD1	TRBV11-3	few	CASSRGQGAYTGELFF	TGTGCCAGCAGCCGGGGACAGGGGGCTTACACCGGGGAGCTGTTTTTT
TRBJ1-2	TRBD1	TRBV6-1	.	CASSEVHRGHGYTF	TGTGCCAGCAGTGAAGTACACAGGGGTCATGGCTACACCTTC
TRBJ2-7	TRBD1	TRBV24-1	.	CATSDSRQGAGEQYF	TGTGCCACCAGTGATTCCCGACAGGGGGCAGGGGAGCAGTACTTC
TRBJ2-7	TRBD1	TRBV18	.	CASSPGTVEAYEQYF	TGTGCCAGCTCACCTGGGACAGTGGAGGCGTACGAGCAGTACTTC
TRBJ1-4	.	TRBV30	.	CAWSLLGPGGKLFF	TGTGCCTGGAGTCTACTGGGTCCTGGAGGAAAACTGTTTTTT
TRBJ2-1	.	TRBV4-1	.	CASSHGRGQRHNEQFF	TGCGCCAGCAGCCATGGTCGCGGACAGAGACACAATGAGCAGTTCTTC
TRBJ1-2	.	TRBV10-1	once	CASSVRSTYGYTF	TGCGCCAGCAGTGTGCGGTCCACCTATGGCTACACCTTC
TRBJ2-2	.	TRBV30	.	CAWSGVRGRPNANTGELFF	TGTGCCTGGAGCGGTGTCAGGGGCCGCCCGAACGCGAACACCGGGGAGCTGTTTTTT
TRBJ1-2	.	TRBV24-1	once	CATSDEKTARGYTF	TGTGCCACCAGTGATGAAAAGACAGCTAGGGGCTACACCTTC
TRBJ1-2	.	TRBV10-2	.	CASSESHPEANYGYTF	TGCGCCAGCAGTGAGTCCCACCCGGAGGCTAACTATGGCTACACCTTC
TRBJ2-3	.	TRBV9	few	CASSVELGRDTQYF	TGTGCCAGCAGCGTAGAACTAGGAAGAGATACGCAGTATTTT
TRBJ2-2	.	TRBV5-1	.	CASSLRGGGTGELFF	TGCGCCAGCAGCTTGCGCGGGGGCGGCACCGGGGAGCTGTTTTTT
TRBJ2-5	TRBD2	TRBV6-5	.	CASSKRGTGETQYF	TGTGCCAGCAGTAAGCGGGGGACGGGGGAGACCCAGTACTTC
TRBJ1-4	.	TRBV28	.	CASSLGGTANEKLFF	TGTGCCAGCAGTTTAGGCGGGACGGCGAATGAAAAACTGTTTTTT
TRBJ1-2	TRBD1	TRBV11-2	.	CASSSRQGQGYTF	TGTGCCAGCAGCTCCCGACAGGGACAGGGCTACACCTTC
TRBJ1-2	.	TRBV20-1	.	CSAAQGFGYTF	TGCAGTGCTGCACAGGGTTTCGGCTACACCTTC
TRBJ1-4	TRBD1	TRBV28	.	CASSSHRGRSEKLFF	TGTGCCAGCAGTTCTCACAGGGGGCGAAGCGAAAAACTGTTTTTT
TRBJ2-1	.	TRBV7-6	.	CASSITYNEQFF	TGTGCCAGCAGCATCACCTACAATGAGCAGTTCTTC
TRBJ1-1	.	TRBV2	.	CASNRDTAMNTEAFF	TGTGCCAGCAATCGGGACACCGCTATGAACACTGAAGCTTTCTTT
TRBJ2-4	TRBD2	TRBV13	.	CASSGGGAKNIQYF	TGTGCCAGCTCAGGCGGGGGAGCCAAAAACATTCAGTACTTC
TRBJ2-7	.	TRBV27	.	CASRTGTGTYEQYF	TGTGCCAGCAGAACCGGGACTGGAACCTACGAGCAGTACTTC
TRBJ2-7	.	TRBV7-8	.	CASSLEGGRRYEQYF	TGTGCCAGCAGCTTAGAGGGGGGGCGAAGGTACGAGCAGTACTTC
TRBJ2-5	.	TRBV15	.	CATSSSPLGSPQETQYF	TGTGCCACCAGCAGTAGCCCTCTAGGAAGCCCACAAGAGACCCAGTACTTC
TRBJ2-1	TRBD2	TRBV5-1	.	CASSLEWGRGEQFF	TGCGCCAGCAGCTTGGAGTGGGGGAGGGGTGAGCAGTTCTTC
TRBJ1-3	.	TRBV5-1	.	CASSIESSGNTIYF	TGCGCCAGCAGTATAGAGAGCTCTGGAAACACCATATATTTT
TRBJ1-1	TRBD1	TRBV18	few	CASSGTGGADTEAFF	TGTGCCAGCTCAGGCACAGGGGGCGCGGACACTGAAGCTTTCTTT
TRBJ2-1	TRBD2	TRBV3-1/TRBV3-2	.	CASSLGLAGPNEQFF	TGTGCCAGCAGCCTGGGGCTAGCGGGACCCAATGAGCAGTTCTTC
TRBJ1-1	TRBD1	TRBV15	.	CATSSLQGANTEAFF	TGTGCCACCAGCAGTTTGCAGGGGGCAAACACTGAAGCTTTCTTT
TRBJ2-1	TRBD1	TRBV7-9	.	CASSVGTDIQSYNEQFF	TGTGCCAGCAGCGTAGGGACAGACATACAATCCTACAATGAGCAGTTCTTC
TRBJ1-6	TRBD1	TRBV19	.	CASMDRAGSPLHF	TGTGCCAGTATGGACAGGGCTGGTTCACCCCTCCACTTT
TRBJ1-2	.	TRBV15	.	CATSREARVTYGYTF	TGTGCCACCAGCAGAGAGGCCAGGGTTACCTATGGCTACACCTTC
TRBJ1-4	TRBD1	TRBV6-5	.	CASRLDRAGEKLFF	TGTGCCAGCAGATTGGACAGGGCGGGTGAAAAACTGTTTTTT
TRBJ1-1	.	TRBV20-1	.	CSASLREFTEAFF	TGCAGTGCTAGTTTGCGGGAATTCACTGAAGCTTTCTTT
TRBJ2-1	.	TRBV6-6	.	CASSYFDPGGNNEQFF	TGTGCCAGCAGTTATTTCGACCCCGGCGGGAACAATGAGCAGTTCTTC
TRBJ1-6	.	TRBV7-9	.	CASSLGGTDSPLHF	TGTGCCAGCAGCTTGGGAGGGACTGATTCACCCCTCCACTTT
TRBJ2-2	.	TRBV7-9	.	CASSLNPGYTGELFF	TGTGCCAGCAGTCTAAACCCAGGGTACACCGGGGAGCTGTTTTTT
TRBJ1-2	TRBD1	TRBV14	.	CASSDFPGTGEGYTF	TGTGCCAGCAGCGATTTCCCCGGGACAGGGGAAGGCTACACCTTC
TRBJ2-5	.	TRBV20-1	.	CSASPAGRGQETQYF	TGCAGTGCTAGTCCCGCTGGGAGAGGCCAAGAGACCCAGTACTTC
TRBJ2-7	.	TRBV7-9	.	CASSPSSSYEQYF	TGTGCCAGCAGCCCTTCCAGCTCCTACGAGCAGTACTTC
TRBJ1-2	.	TRBV19	.	CASHRSSSRSNYGYTF	TGTGCCAGTCATCGGTCCTCCTCCCGGTCCAACTATGGCTACACCTTC
TRBJ2-7	TRBD1	TRBV5-1	.	CASSSGQVTTYEQYF	TGCGCCAGCAGCTCGGGACAGGTCACGACCTACGAGCAGTACTTC
TRBJ1-5	TRBD1	TRBV30	.	CASAQGADQPQHF	TGTGCCTCGGCACAGGGGGCCGATCAGCCCCAGCATTTT
TRBJ1-1	.	TRBV14	.	CASSQRGSTEAFF	TGTGCCAGCAGCCAACGGGGTAGCACTGAAGCTTTCTTT
TRBJ2-7	TRBD2	TRBV5-1	once	CASSSWTSGSHEQYF	TGCGCCAGCAGCTCCTGGACTAGCGGGAGCCACGAGCAGTACTTC
TRBJ2-5	TRBD2	TRBV5-1	.	CASSLLPPTSGSPETQYF	TGCGCCAGCAGCCTTCTCCCCCCCACTAGCGGGAGTCCAGAGACCCAGTACTTC
TRBJ1-2	.	TRBV3-1/TRBV3-2	.	CASSRSEGPGYTF	TGTGCCAGCAGCCGGTCCGAGGGTCCTGGCTACACCTTC
TRBJ2-7	.	TRBV21-1	.	CASRTTRNPSCHEQYF	TGTGCCAGCAGGACAACTAGGAACCCTAGCTGTCACGAGCAGTACTTC
TRBJ1-6	TRBD1	TRBV7-9	.	CASSVTGGGNSPLHF	TGTGCCAGCAGCGTGACAGGGGGCGGTAATTCACCCCTCCACTTT
TRBJ2-1	.	TRBV11-2	.	CASSVLDTSYNEQFF	TGTGCCAGCAGCGTACTAGATACCTCCTACAATGAGCAGTTCTTC
TRBJ2-3	.	TRBV7-8	.	CASTKGVSSTDTQYF	TGTGCCAGCACAAAAGGGGTTTCTAGCACAGATACGCAGTATTTT